Listed here are 8 T cell receptor beta chains from one sample, sequenced in a study of control samples from healthy donors and cancer patients. The assay was immunoSEQ multiplex PCR, and TCRdb's table has in-frame clones only and misses some. The data contain under 85,000 clones, 80% to 90% of them singletons. The material sequenced was PBMCs. All receptors derive from a man aged 55 to 70 with head and neck cancer.

CDR3 DNA sequence: TGCGCCAGCAGCCCCCCGAGTACGGGAGTATGGAGCAATGAGCAGTTCTTC. This gives the protein CASSPPSTGVWSNEQFF. The rearrangement links TRBV5-1 to TRBJ2-1, with D possibly being TRBD2 (6 bases). This CDR3 region has 17 residues. Germline V gene data show CDR1 as SGHRS and CDR2 as YFSETQ. V dropped 4 bases and J dropped 6 bases, with 23 bases sitting between them. The full variable domain, its missing parts supplied by reference TRBV5-1 and TRBJ2-1, is KAGVTQTPRYLIKTRGQQVTLSCSPISGHRSVSWYQQTPGQGLQFLFEYFSETQRNKGNFPGRFSGRQFSNSRSEMNVSTLELGDSALYLCASSPPSTGVWSNEQFFGPGTRLTVL.

For the CDR3, the DNA is TGCGCCAGCACCGCGGGGACTAGCGGGACAAATGAGCAGTTCTTC. Encoded protein: CASTAGTSGTNEQFF. The rearrangement joins TRBV5-1 to TRBJ2-1; TRBD2 matches at 13 bases. The germline gives CDR1 SGHRS, CDR2 YFSETQ. V dropped 6 bases and J dropped 7; count of bases not matched to a gene: 7. The CDR3 is made up of 15 amino acids.

The V gene is TRBV18, the J gene TRBJ1-5; D ambiguous. The V and J ends lost 6 bases and 3 bases respectively, with 12 bases between them. The CDR3 extends over 14 amino acids. CDR1 KGHSH and CDR2 LQKENI come from the germline V gene. DNA of the CDR3: TGTGCCAGCTCCCCCGGGCAGACCAATCAGCCCCAGCATTTT. It is translated as CASSPGQTNQPQHF.

V usage is TRBV5-1 and J usage is TRBJ2-3; D is perhaps TRBD1 (6 bases). With 1 base removed from V and 2 bases from J, the gap between germline ends came to 23 bases. Germline V gives CDR1 SGHRS, CDR2 YFSETQ. CDR3 size: 19 residues. Here the CDR3 DNA reads TGCGCCAGCAGCTTGAGGTATGGGCGTTCCAGGGGACCCACAGATACGCAGTATTTT. This encodes CASSLRYGRSRGPTDTQYF.

The V and J genes are TRBV11-3 and TRBJ2-1; 7 bases line up with TRBD1. Germline lookup yields CDR1 SGHNT and CDR2 YENEEA. J lost 1 base, V lost 1 base, and 4 bases had no gene match. This CDR3 region has 16 residues. The CDR3 DNA follows: TGTGCCAGCAGCTTAGGCGACAGGGTATCCTACAATGAGCAGTTCTTC. Translated: CASSLGDRVSYNEQFF. Using reference TRBV11-3 and TRBJ2-1 for the parts outside the CDR3, the full variable domain is EAGVVQSPRYKIIEKKQPVAFWCNPISGHNTLYWYLQNLGQGPELLIRYENEEAVDDSQLPKDRFSAERLKGVDSTLKIQPAELGDSAVYLCASSLGDRVSYNEQFFGPGTRLTVL.

V is TRBV5-1 and J is TRBJ1-1; TRBD1 matches at 7 bases. This CDR3 contains 13 residues. J gave up 3 bases and V 3 bases, and 2 bases lay outside the gene matches. Germline assignment: CDR1 SGHRS and CDR2 YFSETQ. The CDR3 nucleotides read TGCGCCAGCAGCTGGGACAGTCACACTGAAGCTTTCTTT. Protein sequence: CASSWDSHTEAFF.

The chain carries TRBV5-1 and TRBJ2-5; 9 nucleotides match TRBD1. This CDR3 is built from 14 residues. In germline, CDR1 is SGHRS, CDR2 YFSETQ. Trimming at V came to 4 bases and at J to 4 bases, leaving 5 bases not matched to a gene. Written as DNA, the CDR3 is TGCGCCAGCAGCCGGGACAGGGAACTAGAGACCCAGTACTTC. This codes for CASSRDRELETQYF.

CDR3 residues: CASSIGGNTEAFF. The CDR3 bases are TGTGCCAGTAGTATTGGGGGGAACACTGAAGCTTTCTTT. The chain combines TRBV19 with TRBJ1-1; D might be TRBD1 (5 bases). CDR3 length: 13 residues. Trimming removed 3 bases from V and 1 base from J, with 6 bases in between. CDR1 is LNHDA and CDR2 is SQIVND in the germline V gene (reference sequence).